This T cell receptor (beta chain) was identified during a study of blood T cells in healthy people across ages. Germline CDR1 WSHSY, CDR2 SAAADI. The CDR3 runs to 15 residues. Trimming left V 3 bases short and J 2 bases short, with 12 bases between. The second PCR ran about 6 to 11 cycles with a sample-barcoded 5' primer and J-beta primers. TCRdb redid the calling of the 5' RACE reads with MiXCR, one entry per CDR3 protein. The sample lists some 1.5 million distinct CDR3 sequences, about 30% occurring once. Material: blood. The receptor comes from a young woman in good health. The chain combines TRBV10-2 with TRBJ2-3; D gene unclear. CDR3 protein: CASSDYRIPTDTQYF. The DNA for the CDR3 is TGCGCCAGCAGTGATTACCGTATCCCCACAGATACGCAGTATTTT.